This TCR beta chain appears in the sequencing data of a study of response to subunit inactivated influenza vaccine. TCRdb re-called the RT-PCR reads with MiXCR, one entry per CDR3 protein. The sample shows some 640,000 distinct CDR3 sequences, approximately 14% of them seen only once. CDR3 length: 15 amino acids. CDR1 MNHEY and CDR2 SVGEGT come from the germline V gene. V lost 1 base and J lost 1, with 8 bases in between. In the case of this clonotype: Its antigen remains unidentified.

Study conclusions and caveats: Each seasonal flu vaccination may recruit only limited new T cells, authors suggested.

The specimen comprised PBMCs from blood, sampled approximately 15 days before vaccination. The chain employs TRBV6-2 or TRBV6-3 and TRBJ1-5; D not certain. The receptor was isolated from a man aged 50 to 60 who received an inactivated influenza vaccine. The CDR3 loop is CASSYYGGSNQPQHF. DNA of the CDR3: TGTGCCAGCAGTTACTACGGAGGCAGCAATCAGCCCCAGCATTTT.